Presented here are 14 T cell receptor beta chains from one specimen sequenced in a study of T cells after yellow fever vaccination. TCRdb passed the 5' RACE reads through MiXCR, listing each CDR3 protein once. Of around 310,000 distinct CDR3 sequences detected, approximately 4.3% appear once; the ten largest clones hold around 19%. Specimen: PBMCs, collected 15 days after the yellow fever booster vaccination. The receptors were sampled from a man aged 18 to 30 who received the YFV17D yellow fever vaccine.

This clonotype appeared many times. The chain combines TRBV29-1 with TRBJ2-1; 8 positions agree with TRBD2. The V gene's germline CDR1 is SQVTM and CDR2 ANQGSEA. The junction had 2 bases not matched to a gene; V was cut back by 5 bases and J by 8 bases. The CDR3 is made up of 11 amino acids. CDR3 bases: TGCAGCGTTCGGCGGGGGGATGAGCAGTTCTTC. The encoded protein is CSVRRGDEQFF.

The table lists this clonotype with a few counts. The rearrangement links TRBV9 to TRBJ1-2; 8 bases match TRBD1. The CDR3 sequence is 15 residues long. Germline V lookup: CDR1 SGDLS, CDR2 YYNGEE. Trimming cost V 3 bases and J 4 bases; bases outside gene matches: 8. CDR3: CASSETSGTGYGYTF. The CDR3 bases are TGTGCCAGCAGCGAGACGTCCGGGACAGGCTATGGCTACACCTTC.

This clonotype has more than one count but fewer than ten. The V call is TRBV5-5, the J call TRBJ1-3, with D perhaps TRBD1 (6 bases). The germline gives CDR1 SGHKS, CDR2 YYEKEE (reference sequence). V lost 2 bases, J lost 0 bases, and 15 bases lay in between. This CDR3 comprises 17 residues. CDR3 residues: CASSFGSGALSGNTIYF. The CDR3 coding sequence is TGTGCCAGCAGCTTCGGTTCAGGGGCCCTCTCTGGAAACACCATATATTTT.

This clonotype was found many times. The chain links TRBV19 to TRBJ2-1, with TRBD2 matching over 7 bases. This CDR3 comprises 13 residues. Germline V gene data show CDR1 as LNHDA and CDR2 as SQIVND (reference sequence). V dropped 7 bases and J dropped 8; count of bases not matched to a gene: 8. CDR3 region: CASTEKRGYEQFF. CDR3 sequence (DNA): TGTGCCAGTACGGAGAAGCGGGGCTATGAGCAGTTCTTC.

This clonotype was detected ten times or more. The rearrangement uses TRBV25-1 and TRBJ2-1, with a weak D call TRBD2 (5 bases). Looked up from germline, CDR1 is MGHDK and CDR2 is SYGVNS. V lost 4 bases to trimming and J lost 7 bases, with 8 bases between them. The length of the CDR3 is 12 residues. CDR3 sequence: CASSGGWNEQFF. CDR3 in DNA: TGTGCCAGCAGTGGAGGGTGGAATGAGCAGTTCTTC.

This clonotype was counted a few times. CDR3 sequence (DNA): TGTGCCAGCGACTCAAGGCAGGGAATCTATGGCTACACCTTC. It is translated as CASDSRQGIYGYTF. The rearrangement uses TRBV19 and TRBJ1-2, with a tentative D call TRBD1 (5 bases). V was trimmed by 9 bases and J by 4 bases, leaving 18 bases between them. Germline V gene data show CDR1 as LNHDA and CDR2 as SQIVND (reference sequence). The CDR3 spans 14 residues.

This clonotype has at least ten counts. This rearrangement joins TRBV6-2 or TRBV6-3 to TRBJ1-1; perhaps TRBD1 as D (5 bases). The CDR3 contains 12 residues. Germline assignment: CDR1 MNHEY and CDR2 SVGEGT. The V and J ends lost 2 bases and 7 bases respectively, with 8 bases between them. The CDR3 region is CASSYRGSEAFF. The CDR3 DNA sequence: TGTGCCAGCAGTTACCGGGGGAGTGAAGCTTTCTTT.

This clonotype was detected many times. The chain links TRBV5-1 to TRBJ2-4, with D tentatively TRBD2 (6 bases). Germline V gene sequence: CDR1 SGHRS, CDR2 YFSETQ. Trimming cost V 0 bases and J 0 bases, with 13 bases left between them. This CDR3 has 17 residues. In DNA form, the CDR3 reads TGCGCCAGCAGCTTGGCGGGGGATGGGCTAGCCAAAAACATTCAGTACTTC. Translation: CASSLAGDGLAKNIQYF.

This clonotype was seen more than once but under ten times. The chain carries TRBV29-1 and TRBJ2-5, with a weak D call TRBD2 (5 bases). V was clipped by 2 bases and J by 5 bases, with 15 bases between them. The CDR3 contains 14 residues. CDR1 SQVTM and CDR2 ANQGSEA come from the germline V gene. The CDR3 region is CSVERGLGGETQYF. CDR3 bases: TGCAGCGTTGAACGAGGGCTAGGCGGGGAGACCCAGTACTTC.

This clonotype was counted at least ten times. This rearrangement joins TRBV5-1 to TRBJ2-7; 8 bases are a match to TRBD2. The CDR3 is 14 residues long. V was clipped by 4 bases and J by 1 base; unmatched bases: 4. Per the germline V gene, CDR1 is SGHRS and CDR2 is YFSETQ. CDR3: CASSLRGGSYEQYF. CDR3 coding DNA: TGCGCCAGCAGCCTCCGGGGGGGATCCTACGAGCAGTACTTC.

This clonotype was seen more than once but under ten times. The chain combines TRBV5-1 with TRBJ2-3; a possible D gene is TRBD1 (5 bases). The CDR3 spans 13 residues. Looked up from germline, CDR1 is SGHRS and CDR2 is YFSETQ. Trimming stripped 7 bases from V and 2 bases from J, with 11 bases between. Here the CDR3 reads CASHDRPTDTQYF. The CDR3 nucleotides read TGCGCCAGCCATGACAGACCCACAGATACGCAGTATTTT.

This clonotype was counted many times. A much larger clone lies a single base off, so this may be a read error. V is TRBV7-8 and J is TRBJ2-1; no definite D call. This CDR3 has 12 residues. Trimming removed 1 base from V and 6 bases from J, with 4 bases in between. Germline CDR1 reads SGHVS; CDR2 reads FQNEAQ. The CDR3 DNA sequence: TGTGCCAGCAGCTTAGATCCCAATGAGCAGTTCTTC. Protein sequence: CASSLDPNEQFF.

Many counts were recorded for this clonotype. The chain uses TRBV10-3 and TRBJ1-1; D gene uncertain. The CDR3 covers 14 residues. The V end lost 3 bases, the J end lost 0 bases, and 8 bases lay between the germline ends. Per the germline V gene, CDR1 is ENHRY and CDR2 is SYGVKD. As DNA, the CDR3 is TGTGCCATCAGTGACTCAAGGATGAACACTGAAGCTTTCTTT. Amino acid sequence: CAISDSRMNTEAFF.

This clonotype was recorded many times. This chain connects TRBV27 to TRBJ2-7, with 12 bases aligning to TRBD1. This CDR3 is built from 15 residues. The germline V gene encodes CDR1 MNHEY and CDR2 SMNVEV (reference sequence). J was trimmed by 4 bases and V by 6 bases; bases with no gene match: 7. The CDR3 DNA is TGTGCCAGCAGACAGGGACAGGGGGCGCGTTACGAGCAGTACTTC. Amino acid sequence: CASRQGQGARYEQYF.